Sequencing of this TCR beta chain was carried out in a study of control samples from healthy donors and cancer patients. The CDR3 has 16 residues. V shed 3 bases and J 12 bases; nucleotides not matched to a gene: 16. The germline gives CDR1 KGHSH, CDR2 LQKENI. Using immunoSEQ multiplex PCR, the repertoire was profiled, and TCRdb retains in-frame clones only, with some absent. Of over 85,000 clones detected, around 90% appear once; the ten largest clones hold over 8.5%. This TCR was recovered from a woman aged 50 to 60 with colorectal cancer. Sequencing was carried out using PBMCs. V is TRBV18 and J is TRBJ1-4; 7 nucleotides line up with TRBD1. The CDR3 sequence is CASSPLSQGISAELFF. The CDR3 DNA follows: TGTGCCAGCTCACCGCTCTCACAGGGGATCTCGGCGGAACTGTTTTTT.